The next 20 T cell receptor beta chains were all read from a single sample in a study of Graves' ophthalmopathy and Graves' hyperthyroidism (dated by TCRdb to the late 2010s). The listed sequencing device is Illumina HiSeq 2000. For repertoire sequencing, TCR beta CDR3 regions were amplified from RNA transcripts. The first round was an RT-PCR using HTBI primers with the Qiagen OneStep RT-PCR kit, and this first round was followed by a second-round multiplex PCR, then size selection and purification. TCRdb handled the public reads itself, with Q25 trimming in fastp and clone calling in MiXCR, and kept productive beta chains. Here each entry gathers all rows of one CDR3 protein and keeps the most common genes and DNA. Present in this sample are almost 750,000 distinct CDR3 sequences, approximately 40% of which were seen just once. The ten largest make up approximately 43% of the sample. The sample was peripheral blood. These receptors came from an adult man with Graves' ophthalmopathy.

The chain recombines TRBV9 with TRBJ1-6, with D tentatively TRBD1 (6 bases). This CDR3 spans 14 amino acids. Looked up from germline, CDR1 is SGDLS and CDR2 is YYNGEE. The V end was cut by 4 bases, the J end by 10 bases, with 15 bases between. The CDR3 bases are TGTGCCAGCAGCCCGTCGGGGGGCGCCTCACCCCTCCACTTT. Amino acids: CASSPSGGASPLHF.

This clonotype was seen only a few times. The CDR3 DNA reads TGTGCCAGCAGCTTACATCGGATGGACAGGGAAAATGAAAAACTGTTTTTT. This gives the protein CASSLHRMDRENEKLFF. V gene TRBV7-2 combines with J gene TRBJ1-4, with 8 nucleotides matching TRBD1. V trimming: 2 bases; J trimming: 5 bases; junction bases outside the gene matches: 10. The germline V gene has CDR1 SGHTA and CDR2 FQGNSA. The CDR3 has 17 amino acids.

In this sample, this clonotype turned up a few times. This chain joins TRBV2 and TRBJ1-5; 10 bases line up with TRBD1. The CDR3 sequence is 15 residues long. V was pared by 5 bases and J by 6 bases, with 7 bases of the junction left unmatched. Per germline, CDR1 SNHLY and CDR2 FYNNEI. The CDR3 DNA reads TGTGCCAGCAGTTTTGGGACAGGGGTTAGTCAGCCCCAGCATTTT. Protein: CASSFGTGVSQPQHF.

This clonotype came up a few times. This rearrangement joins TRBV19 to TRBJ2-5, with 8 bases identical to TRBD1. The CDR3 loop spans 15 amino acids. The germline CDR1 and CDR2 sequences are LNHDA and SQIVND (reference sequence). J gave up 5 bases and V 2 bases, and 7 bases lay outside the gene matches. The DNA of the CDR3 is TGTGCCAGTAGTATATGGGCAGGGGGCTTTGAGACCCAGTACTTC. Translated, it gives CASSIWAGGFETQYF.

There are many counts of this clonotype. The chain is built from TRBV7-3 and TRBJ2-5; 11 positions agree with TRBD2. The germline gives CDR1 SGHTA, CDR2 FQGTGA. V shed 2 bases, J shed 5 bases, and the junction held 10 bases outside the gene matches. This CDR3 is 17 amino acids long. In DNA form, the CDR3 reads TGTGCCAGCAGCTTAGGAATAGCGGGAGGGCCGAAGGAGACCCAGTACTTC. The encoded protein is CASSLGIAGGPKETQYF.

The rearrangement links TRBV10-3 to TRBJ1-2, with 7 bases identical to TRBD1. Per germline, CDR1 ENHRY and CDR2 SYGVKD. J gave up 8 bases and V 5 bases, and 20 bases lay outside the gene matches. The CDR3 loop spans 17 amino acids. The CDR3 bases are TGTGCCATCAGTTACTCGATAATCCCAGGGGGGCGTAGAGGCTACACCTTC. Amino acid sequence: CAISYSIIPGGRRGYTF.

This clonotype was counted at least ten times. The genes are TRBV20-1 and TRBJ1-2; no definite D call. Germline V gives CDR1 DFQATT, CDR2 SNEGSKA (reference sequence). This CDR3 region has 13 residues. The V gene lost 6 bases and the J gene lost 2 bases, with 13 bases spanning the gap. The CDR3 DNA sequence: TGCAGTGCGAGGACTCTGGGAAACTATGGCTACACCTTC. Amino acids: CSARTLGNYGYTF.

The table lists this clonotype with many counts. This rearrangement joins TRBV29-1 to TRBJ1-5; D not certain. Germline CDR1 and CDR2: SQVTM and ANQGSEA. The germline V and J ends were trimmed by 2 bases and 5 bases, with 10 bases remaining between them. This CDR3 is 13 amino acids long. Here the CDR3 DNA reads TGCAGCGTTGAACTAAATCCGGATCAGCCCCAGCATTTT. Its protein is CSVELNPDQPQHF.

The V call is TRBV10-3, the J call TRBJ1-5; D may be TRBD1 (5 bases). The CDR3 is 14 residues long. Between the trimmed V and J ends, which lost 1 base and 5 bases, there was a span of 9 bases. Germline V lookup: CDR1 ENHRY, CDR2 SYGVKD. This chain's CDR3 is CAISEWDSYQPQHF. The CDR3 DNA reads TGTGCCATCAGTGAGTGGGACTCCTATCAGCCCCAGCATTTT.

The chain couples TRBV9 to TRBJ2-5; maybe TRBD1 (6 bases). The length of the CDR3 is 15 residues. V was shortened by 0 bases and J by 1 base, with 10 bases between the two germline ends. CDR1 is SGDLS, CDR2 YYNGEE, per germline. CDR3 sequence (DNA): TGTGCCAGCAGCGTAGGCCAGGGGCCCCAAGAGACCCAGTACTTC. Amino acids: CASSVGQGPQETQYF.

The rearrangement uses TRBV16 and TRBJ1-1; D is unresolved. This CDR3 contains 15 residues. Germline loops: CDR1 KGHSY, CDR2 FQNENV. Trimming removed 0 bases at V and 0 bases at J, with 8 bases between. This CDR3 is CASSQSPGLNTEAFF. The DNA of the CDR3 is TGTGCCAGCAGCCAATCCCCCGGGCTGAACACTGAAGCTTTCTTT.

CDR3 nucleotides: TGTGCCAGCAGTTACCCCGACACAGAAAAACTGTTTTTT. Its translation is CASSYPDTEKLFF. The chain links TRBV7-3 to TRBJ1-4; D is ambiguous. CDR3 length equals 13 residues. Germline V gives CDR1 SGHTA, CDR2 FQGTGA. The V gene lost 6 bases and the J gene lost 8 bases, with 13 bases spanning the gap.

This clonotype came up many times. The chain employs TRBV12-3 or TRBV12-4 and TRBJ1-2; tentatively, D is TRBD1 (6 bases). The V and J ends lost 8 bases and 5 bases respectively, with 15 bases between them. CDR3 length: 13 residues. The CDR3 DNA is TGTGCCAGCCGTCCTCAGGGGAGGTATGGCTACACCTTC. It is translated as CASRPQGRYGYTF.

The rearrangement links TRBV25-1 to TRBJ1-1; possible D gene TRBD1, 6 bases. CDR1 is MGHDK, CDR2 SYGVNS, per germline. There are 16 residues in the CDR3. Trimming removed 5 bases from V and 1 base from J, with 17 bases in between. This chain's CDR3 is CASSLSSQGANTEAFF. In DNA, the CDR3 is TGTGCCAGCAGTTTATCCTCACAGGGAGCGAACACTGAAGCTTTCTTT. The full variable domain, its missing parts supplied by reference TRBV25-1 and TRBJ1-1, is EADIYQTPRYLVIGTGKKITLECSQTMGHDKMYWYQQDPGMELHLIHYSYGVNSTEKGDLSSESTVSRIRTEHFPLTLESARPSHTSQYLCASSLSSQGANTEAFFGQGTRLTVV.

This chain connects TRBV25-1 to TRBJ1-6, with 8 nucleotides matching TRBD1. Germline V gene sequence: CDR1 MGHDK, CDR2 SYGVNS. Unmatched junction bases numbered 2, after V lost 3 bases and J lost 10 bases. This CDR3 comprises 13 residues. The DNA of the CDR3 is TGTGCCAGCAGTGAGACAGGGGCCTCACCCCTCCACTTT. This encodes CASSETGASPLHF.

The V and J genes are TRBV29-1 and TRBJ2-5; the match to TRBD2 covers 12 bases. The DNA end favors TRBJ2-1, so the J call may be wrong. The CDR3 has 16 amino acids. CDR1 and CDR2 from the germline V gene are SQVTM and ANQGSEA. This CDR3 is CSVELTSGRPYNEQFF. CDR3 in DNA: TGCAGCGTTGAATTGACTAGCGGGAGACCCTACAATGAGCAGTTCTTC.

The CDR3 region has the DNA TGCAGTGCTAGAGATAGGACAGTAACTTTCAATCAGCCCCAGCATTTT. The encoded protein is CSARDRTVTFNQPQHF. The chain uses TRBV20-1 and TRBJ1-5, with TRBD1 as a possible D gene (6 bases). Trimming left V 0 bases short and J 3 bases short, with 15 bases between. This CDR3 has 16 residues. Germline CDR1 and CDR2: DFQATT and SNEGSKA (reference sequence).

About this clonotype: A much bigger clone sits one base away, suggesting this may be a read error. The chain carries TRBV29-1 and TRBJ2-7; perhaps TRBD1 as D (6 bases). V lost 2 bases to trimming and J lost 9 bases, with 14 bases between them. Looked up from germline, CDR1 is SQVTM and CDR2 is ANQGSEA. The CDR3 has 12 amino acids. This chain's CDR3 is CSVEWGPDGQYF. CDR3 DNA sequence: TGCAGCGTTGAATGGGGGCCGGACGGGCAGTACTTC.

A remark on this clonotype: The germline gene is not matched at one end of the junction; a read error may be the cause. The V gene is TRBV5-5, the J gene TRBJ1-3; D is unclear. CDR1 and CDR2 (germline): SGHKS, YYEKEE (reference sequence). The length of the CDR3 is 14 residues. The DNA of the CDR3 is TGTGCCGGCAGCCAACTGGGGTCTGGAAACACCATATATTTT. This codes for CAGSQLGSGNTIYF.

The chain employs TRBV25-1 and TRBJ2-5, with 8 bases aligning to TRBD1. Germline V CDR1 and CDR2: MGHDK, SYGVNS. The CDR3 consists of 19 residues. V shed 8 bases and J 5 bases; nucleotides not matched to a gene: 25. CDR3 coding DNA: TGTGCCAGCGTAGAAGGGGACAGGCCAAATTTTCCTTTGACGGAGACCCAGTACTTC. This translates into CASVEGDRPNFPLTETQYF.